This T cell receptor (beta chain) was identified in a study of patients and donors after allogeneic stem cell transplantation. TCRdb used MiXCR to reprocess the RT-PCR reads, holding one entry per CDR3 protein. Here the sample spans roughly 940,000 distinct CDR3 sequences, roughly 18% being singletons. Specimen: blood, either unsorted or a sorted T cell fraction (not recorded which). The sequence was collected from a human donor who was either an allogeneic HSCT recipient or a stem cell or donor lymphocyte infusion donor (not recorded which). It is not recorded whose cells these are; they may come from a transplant donor.

The CDR3 loop reads CSVSGRNTGELFF. The CDR3 bases are TGCAGCGTCAGCGGGAGGAACACCGGGGAGCTGTTTTTT. The V call is TRBV29-1, the J call TRBJ2-2; 8 bases are a match to TRBD2. From germline, CDR1 is SQVTM and CDR2 ANQGSEA. The V gene end was trimmed by 6 bases and the J gene end by 1 base; junction bases not matched to a gene: 1. The CDR3 is made up of 13 amino acids.